This is a list of T cell receptor beta chains from one sample in a study of identical twins. TCRdb used MiXCR to reprocess the 5' RACE reads, holding one entry per CDR3 protein. The sample contains hundreds of thousands of distinct CDR3 sequences, approximately 7% of which appear only once. In addition, the sample was reused for a study of yellow fever vaccine responses in identical twins.

Input material: memory (CD45RO+) T cells sorted from blood. The origin of the receptors is a woman younger than 30 in good health. CDR3s include the opening cysteine and the closing phenylalanine or tryptophan. A D gene is named only where the DNA matches it firmly. Not every row has a clone size; where given, it reads once, few, many or a size class.

V: TRBV20-1; J: TRBJ2-2; D: .; size: many; DNA: TGCAGTGCTGGTGGGGGGCCCGGGGAGCTGTTTTTT; CDR3: CSAGGGPGELFF
V: TRBV11-2; J: TRBJ1-3; D: .; size: few; DNA: TGTGCCAGCAGCTTAGGACAGTCGGACACCATATATTTT; CDR3: CASSLGQSDTIYF
V: TRBV20-1; J: TRBJ2-5; D: TRBD2; size: few; DNA: TGCAGTGCTAGAGCCCCCTGGGGGGGATCCCAAGAGACCCAGTACTTC; CDR3: CSARAPWGGSQETQYF
V: TRBV2; J: TRBJ2-7; D: TRBD1; size: few; DNA: TGTGCCACCCGGGACAGGCGAACCTCCTACGAGCAGTACTTC; CDR3: CATRDRRTSYEQYF
V: TRBV11-2; J: TRBJ2-5; D: .; size: .; DNA: TGTGCCAGCAGCTTAGCACTGGACAGACAAGAGACCCAGTACTTC; CDR3: CASSLALDRQETQYF
V: TRBV5-1; J: TRBJ2-5; D: TRBD1; size: many; DNA: TGCGCCAGCAGCAAGACAGGGGAAGAGACCCAGTACTTC; CDR3: CASSKTGEETQYF
V: TRBV7-3; J: TRBJ2-1; D: .; size: few; DNA: TGTGCCAGCAGCATAACCGGGACGAACTACAATGAGCAGTTCTTC; CDR3: CASSITGTNYNEQFF
V: TRBV27; J: TRBJ2-3; D: TRBD2; size: .; DNA: TGTGCCAGCAGTTCCCTAGCGGGGGCCACAGGGACAGATACGCAGTATTTT; CDR3: CASSSLAGATGTDTQYF
V: TRBV7-3; J: TRBJ2-2; D: TRBD2; size: .; DNA: TGTGCCAGCAGCCAAACACGTAGCGGGAGCCAAACCGGGGAGCTGTTTTTT; CDR3: CASSQTRSGSQTGELFF
V: TRBV7-9; J: TRBJ2-1; D: .; size: .; DNA: TGTGCCAGCAGCAAATTCTACAATGAGCAGTTCTTC; CDR3: CASSKFYNEQFF
V: TRBV12-3/TRBV12-4; J: TRBJ1-3; D: .; size: .; DNA: TGTGCCAGCAGCCTAGACAGTCGCACCATATATTTT; CDR3: CASSLDSRTIYF
V: TRBV5-1; J: TRBJ2-7; D: .; size: many; DNA: TGCGCCAGCAGCGGGGCCTACGAGCAGTACTTC; CDR3: CASSGAYEQYF
V: TRBV7-9; J: TRBJ2-1; D: .; size: many; DNA: TGTGCCAGCAGCTTAGTGTATGAGCAGTTCTTC; CDR3: CASSLVYEQFF
V: TRBV12-3/TRBV12-4; J: TRBJ2-7; D: .; size: few; DNA: TGTGCCAGCAGTTGGGGACAAAAGTGGGACGAGCAGTACTTC; CDR3: CASSWGQKWDEQYF
V: TRBV15; J: TRBJ2-2; D: .; size: many; DNA: TGTGCCACCAGCAGAGCGGGAACCGGGGAGCTGTTTTTT; CDR3: CATSRAGTGELFF
V: TRBV7-9; J: TRBJ1-1; D: TRBD1; size: few; DNA: TGTGCCAGCAGCTTAGATTGGGACAGGGAGACTTTCTTT; CDR3: CASSLDWDRETFF
V: TRBV3-1; J: TRBJ2-5; D: TRBD2; size: many; DNA: TGTGCCAGCATCCTCGGAAGCGGGAACCAAGAGACCCAGTACTTC; CDR3: CASILGSGNQETQYF
V: TRBV4-2; J: TRBJ2-5; D: .; size: .; DNA: TGTGCCAGCAGCCAGCCAAACTTCCCCGAGAATATGTTCGGAAGGTCGAAGACCCAGTACTTC; CDR3: CASSQPNFPENMFGRSKTQYF
V: TRBV28; J: TRBJ2-2; D: .; size: .; DNA: TGTGCCAGCAGCCCGGACAGGGAGCTGTTTTTT; CDR3: CASSPDRELFF
V: TRBV24-1; J: TRBJ2-7; D: TRBD2; size: many; DNA: TGTGCCACCAGTAACCCCGGGACTAGCGGATACGAGCAGTACTTC; CDR3: CATSNPGTSGYEQYF
V: TRBV9; J: TRBJ1-1; D: .; size: .; DNA: TGTGCCAGCAGCGTAGACGGAGCTGGGCTGAACACTGAAGCTTTCTTT; CDR3: CASSVDGAGLNTEAFF
V: TRBV20-1; J: TRBJ1-1; D: .; size: few; DNA: TGCAGTGCTAACAGGGTATTGAACACTGAAGCTTTCTTT; CDR3: CSANRVLNTEAFF
V: TRBV6-1; J: TRBJ2-5; D: .; size: many; DNA: TGTGCCAGCAGCTCCCACGGGACACCTCCCAAGACCCAGTACTTC; CDR3: CASSSHGTPPKTQYF
V: TRBV5-8; J: TRBJ2-1; D: TRBD2; size: few; DNA: TGTGCCAGCAGCTTGGCCCTAGCGGAATACAATGAGCAGTTCTTC; CDR3: CASSLALAEYNEQFF
V: TRBV7-2; J: TRBJ2-7; D: .; size: .; DNA: TGTGCCAGCAGCTTTAGGCAGGAGCAGTACTTC; CDR3: CASSFRQEQYF
V: TRBV24-1; J: TRBJ2-4; D: .; size: .; DNA: TGTGCCACCAGTGATTTCGGGGGTCACATTCAGTACTTC; CDR3: CATSDFGGHIQYF
V: TRBV29-1; J: TRBJ2-1; D: TRBD2; size: many; DNA: TGCAGCGCGGCACCCGGACTAGCGGGAGACAATGAGCAGTTCTTC; CDR3: CSAAPGLAGDNEQFF
V: TRBV6-5; J: TRBJ1-6; D: .; size: few; DNA: TGTGCCAGCAGTTACTCGAATAAGAATTCACCCCTCCACTTT; CDR3: CASSYSNKNSPLHF
V: TRBV18; J: TRBJ1-4; D: .; size: many; DNA: TGTGCCAGCTCACCAGGGATAAATGAAAAACTGTTTTTT; CDR3: CASSPGINEKLFF
V: TRBV20-1; J: TRBJ2-1; D: TRBD2; size: few; DNA: TGCAGTGCTAGAGATCAGCGGGGGGGCTGGAATGAGCAGTTCTTC; CDR3: CSARDQRGGWNEQFF